These 25 T cell receptor beta chains came from one sample sequenced in a study of glioma-infiltrating T cells after dendritic cell vaccination. The repertoire was sequenced with immunoSEQ multiplex PCR; TCRdb's copy has only in-frame clones and lacks some. The sample consists of 25,000 to 35,000 clones, 90% of them appearing once. Source: blood, taken before dendritic cell vaccination. The receptors originated from a human donor with glioblastoma.

The rearrangement uses TRBV5-6 and TRBJ2-1; the D gene is possibly TRBD2 (6 bases). Germline CDR1 and CDR2: SGHDT and YYEEEE. The V and J ends lost 3 bases and 4 bases respectively, with 14 bases between them. The CDR3 consists of 15 residues. The CDR3 reads CASSSWTDYYNEQFF. The CDR3 DNA is TGTGCCAGCAGCTCTTGGACGGACTATTACAATGAGCAGTTCTTC.

The chain links TRBV7-9 to TRBJ1-1; no clear D. The CDR3 sequence is 12 residues long. Germline lookup yields CDR1 SEHNR and CDR2 FQNEAQ (reference sequence). V lost 7 bases to trimming and J lost 6 bases, with 12 bases between them. In DNA form, the CDR3 reads TGTGCCAGCACCCCCGCACAGCCTGAAGCTTTCTTT. Its protein product is CASTPAQPEAFF.

The CDR3: CASSSSGAATNTEAFF. In nucleotides, the CDR3 is TGTGCCAGCAGCAGCTCAGGGGCCGCCACCAACACTGAAGCTTTCTTT. The gene calls are TRBV21-1 and TRBJ1-1; TRBD1 is taken as the D call from the table, unchecked against the DNA. TRBV21-1 has pseudogene status. The CDR3 has 16 residues.

The J gene is TRBJ2-2, the V gene TRBV18; D is unclear. This CDR3 spans 13 amino acids. Trimming shortened V by 6 bases and J by 3 bases, and 8 bases separated the two germline ends. CDR1 KGHSH and CDR2 LQKENI come from the germline V gene. The CDR3 DNA sequence: TGTGCCAGCTCCTTCACATACACCGGGGAGCTGTTTTTT. Its translation: CASSFTYTGELFF.

The V and J genes are TRBV30 and TRBJ2-3; 9 bases are shared with TRBD2. CDR1 and CDR2 (germline): GTSNPN, SVGIG (reference sequence). With 3 bases clipped from V and 4 bases from J, the junction kept 2 bases outside the gene matches. The length of the CDR3 is 13 residues. This CDR3 is CAWSAGGADTQYF. CDR3 DNA sequence: TGTGCCTGGAGCGCGGGGGGGGCAGATACGCAGTATTTT.

CDR3 loop: CASTLGGGGASTQYF. In nucleotides, the CDR3 is TGTGCCAGCACCCTGGGGGGCGGGGGGGCCTCTACGCAGTATTTT. This chain joins TRBV6-1 and TRBJ2-3; 9 bases fit TRBD2. CDR3 length: 15 amino acids. CDR1 and CDR2 (germline): MNHNS, SASEGT. V dropped 7 bases and J dropped 8; count of bases not matched to a gene: 13.

CDR3 loop: CASSQDQASGELFF. For the CDR3, the DNA is TGCGCCAGCAGCCAAGATCAGGCTTCCGGGGAGCTGTTTTTT. The J gene is TRBJ2-2, the V gene TRBV4-1, with D uncertain. Trimming took 0 bases from V and 6 from J, leaving 8 bases between them. In germline, CDR1 is MGHRA, CDR2 YSYEKL. This CDR3 has 14 amino acids.

The rearrangement joins TRBV7-2 to TRBJ1-2; no reliable D call. The germline CDR1 and CDR2 sequences are SGHTA and FQGNSA. V shed 6 bases and J shed 4 bases, with 6 bases lying between them. CDR3 size: 11 residues. CDR3 loop: CASRFSYGYTF. For the CDR3, the DNA is TGTGCCAGCAGGTTCAGCTATGGCTACACCTTC.

With respect to this clone: This CDR3 fails to terminate in the conserved phenylalanine or tryptophan, so it likely reflects a read error. The DNA is left out, because the CDR3 cannot be placed on it with certainty; the CDR3 is given as TCRdb lists it. The chain joins TRBV6-4 to TRBJ2-7; the DNA was not used to check the table's D call, TRBD2. Germline lookup yields CDR1 MRHNA and CDR2 SNTAGT. With termini counted, the CDR3 has 13 amino acids. The CDR3 loop reads CASSFMRLVFPSS.

The V gene is TRBV25-1, the J gene TRBJ2-1; 7 positions agree with TRBD1. Germline CDR1 and CDR2: MGHDK and SYGVNS. Trimming at V came to 4 bases and at J to 8 bases, leaving 11 bases not matched to a gene. The length of the CDR3 is 15 residues. The CDR3 loop reads CASSAQDYRGDEQFF. The CDR3 nucleotides read TGTGCCAGCAGTGCACAAGACTACAGGGGTGATGAGCAGTTCTTC.

The chain combines TRBV21-1 with TRBJ2-7; the D call in the table, TRBD2, was not verified against the DNA. TRBV21-1 is flagged as a pseudogene. This CDR3 comprises 13 residues. The CDR3 DNA is TGTGCCAGCCCAATAGAGGAAACTTACGAGCAGTACTTC. Translation gives CASPIEETYEQYF.

The rearrangement uses TRBV18 and TRBJ1-2; possibly TRBD1 for D (6 bases). Trimming shortened V by 2 bases and J by 5 bases, and 15 bases separated the two germline ends. The CDR3 sequence is 15 residues long. CDR1 KGHSH and CDR2 LQKENI come from the germline V gene. CDR3 sequence: CASSPSQGLRYGYTF. The CDR3, as DNA: TGTGCCAGCTCACCATCACAGGGTCTTAGGTATGGCTACACCTTC.

The chain uses TRBV19 and TRBJ2-4, with a weak D call TRBD2 (7 bases). Germline V CDR1 and CDR2: LNHDA, SQIVND (reference sequence). The CDR3 has 16 amino acids. The V and J ends lost 4 bases and 7 bases respectively, with 20 bases between them. CDR3 sequence reads: CASSNQQGGGGNIQYF. The CDR3 region has the DNA TGTGCCAGTAGTAATCAACAAGGGGGAGGGGGGAACATTCAGTACTTC.

The count of this clone is one. This chain joins TRBV14 and TRBJ1-4, with D possibly TRBD1 on 5 matching bases. CDR1 is SGHDN and CDR2 is FVKESK in the germline V gene. The CDR3 is 14 residues long. V lost 1 base, J lost 6 bases, and 9 bases lay in between. Written as DNA, the CDR3 is TGTGCCAGCAGCCAAGTCTGGGGGGATGAAAAACTGTTTTTT. It encodes CASSQVWGDEKLFF.

The chain uses TRBV11-2 and TRBJ2-4; 10 bases align to TRBD2. The V and J ends lost 7 bases and 8 bases, in that order; junction bases with no gene match: 8. Looked up from germline, CDR1 is SGHAT and CDR2 is FQNNGV. The CDR3 runs 14 residues. CDR3 loop: CASTRSSGGDIQYF. In DNA, the CDR3 is TGTGCCAGCACCCGTTCTAGCGGGGGAGACATTCAGTACTTC. Complete variable domain (other parts from reference TRBV11-2 and TRBJ2-4): EAGVAQSPRYKIIEKRQSVAFWCNPISGHATLYWYQQILGQGPKLLIQFQNNGVVDDSQLPKDRFSAERLKGVDSTLKIQPAKLEDSAVYLCASTRSSGGDIQYFGAGTRLSVL.

The gene calls are TRBV2 and TRBJ2-5; D is ambiguous. Trimming took off 6 bases at V and 4 bases at J, with 21 bases between the two ends. Looked up from germline, CDR1 is SNHLY and CDR2 is FYNNEI. The CDR3 extends over 16 amino acids. For the CDR3, the DNA is TGTGCCAGCAGACTCCTGGCGAGTACCCCGGGAGAGACCCAGTACTTC. As protein: CASRLLASTPGETQYF.

The chain links TRBV2 to TRBJ2-7; 9 bases fit TRBD1. V shed 6 bases, J shed 6 bases, and the junction held 9 bases outside the gene matches. The CDR3 spans 14 residues. CDR1 SNHLY and CDR2 FYNNEI come from the germline V gene. This CDR3 reads CASRRDRASGEQYF. DNA of the CDR3: TGTGCCAGCAGAAGGGACAGGGCGTCCGGCGAGCAGTACTTC.

This clone turned up a few times. CDR3 amino acids: CSVGEVAGAYEQYF. The DNA of the CDR3 is TGCAGCGTTGGGGAAGTAGCGGGGGCCTACGAGCAGTACTTC. The chain employs TRBV29-1 and TRBJ2-7; 9 positions match TRBD2. V trimming: 4 bases; J trimming: 2 bases; junction bases outside the gene matches: 6. The CDR3 extends over 14 amino acids. Germline CDR1 is SQVTM and CDR2 is ANQGSEA.

The rearrangement joins TRBV4-2 to TRBJ2-7; 7 bases agree with TRBD1. Germline V lookup: CDR1 LGHNA, CDR2 YNFKEQ. The CDR3 length is 15 residues. With 4 bases clipped from V and 0 bases from J, the junction kept 6 bases outside the gene matches. CDR3 DNA sequence: TGTGCCAGCAGCCCAGTAGGGGGCAGCTCCTACGAGCAGTACTTC. Its protein product is CASSPVGGSSYEQYF.

This clone was detected only a few times. The genes are TRBV19 and TRBJ1-2; weak D call: TRBD1 (5 bases). The CDR3 covers 19 residues. V was shortened by 5 bases and J by 5 bases, with 30 bases between the two germline ends. Per the germline V gene, CDR1 is LNHDA and CDR2 is SQIVND (reference sequence). The CDR3 region is CASSGEPGYTAEGGYGYTF. CDR3 DNA: TGTGCCAGTAGTGGGGAACCAGGGTACACCGCGGAGGGCGGATATGGCTACACCTTC.

The chain uses TRBV6-1 and TRBJ1-1, with D possibly being TRBD1 (6 bases). Germline lookup yields CDR1 MNHNS and CDR2 SASEGT. CDR3 length equals 14 residues. Trimming left V 5 bases short and J 3 bases short, with 13 bases between. CDR3 DNA sequence: TGTGCCAGCAGTTTGCGGACAGCCGACACTGAAGCTTTCTTT. Translation gives CASSLRTADTEAFF.

This sequence joins TRBV5-1 and TRBJ2-5; 8 bases match TRBD2. Losses at the gene ends were 5 bases for V and 5 bases for J; bases not matched to a gene: 8. CDR1 is SGHRS, CDR2 YFSETQ, per germline. The CDR3 extends over 14 amino acids. The CDR3 coding sequence is TGCGCCAGCAGAAGAAATAGCGGGGCGGAGACCCAGTACTTC. The encoded protein is CASRRNSGAETQYF.

V gene TRBV6-1 combines with J gene TRBJ1-5, with 8 bases matching TRBD1. The CDR3 is made up of 15 amino acids. V shed 5 bases, J shed 3 bases, and the junction held 6 bases outside the gene matches. Germline-derived CDR1 and CDR2 are MNHNS and SASEGT. The CDR3 region is CASSLGQVSNQPQHF. As DNA, the CDR3 is TGTGCCAGCAGTTTGGGACAGGTCTCCAATCAGCCCCAGCATTTT.

This clone was picked up one time. V gene TRBV5-4 combines with J gene TRBJ2-7, with 15 bases fitting TRBD2. The germline V gene encodes CDR1 SGHNT and CDR2 YYREEE (reference sequence). The length of the CDR3 is 18 residues. The trim removed 0 bases at V and 2 bases at J, leaving 6 bases unmatched. The DNA of the CDR3 is TGTGCCAGCAGCTTGGGGGGACTAGCGGGGGGAACGGCCTACGAGCAGTACTTC. This encodes CASSLGGLAGGTAYEQYF.

The chain recombines TRBV30 with TRBJ2-2; TRBD1 agrees at 9 bases. J gave up 5 bases and V 3 bases, and 10 bases lay outside the gene matches. The CDR3 length is 16 residues. CDR1 is GTSNPN and CDR2 is SVGIG in the germline V gene (reference sequence). This CDR3 reads CAWRKSGTGPTGELFF. In DNA form, the CDR3 reads TGTGCCTGGAGGAAGTCCGGGACAGGGCCAACCGGGGAGCTGTTTTTT.